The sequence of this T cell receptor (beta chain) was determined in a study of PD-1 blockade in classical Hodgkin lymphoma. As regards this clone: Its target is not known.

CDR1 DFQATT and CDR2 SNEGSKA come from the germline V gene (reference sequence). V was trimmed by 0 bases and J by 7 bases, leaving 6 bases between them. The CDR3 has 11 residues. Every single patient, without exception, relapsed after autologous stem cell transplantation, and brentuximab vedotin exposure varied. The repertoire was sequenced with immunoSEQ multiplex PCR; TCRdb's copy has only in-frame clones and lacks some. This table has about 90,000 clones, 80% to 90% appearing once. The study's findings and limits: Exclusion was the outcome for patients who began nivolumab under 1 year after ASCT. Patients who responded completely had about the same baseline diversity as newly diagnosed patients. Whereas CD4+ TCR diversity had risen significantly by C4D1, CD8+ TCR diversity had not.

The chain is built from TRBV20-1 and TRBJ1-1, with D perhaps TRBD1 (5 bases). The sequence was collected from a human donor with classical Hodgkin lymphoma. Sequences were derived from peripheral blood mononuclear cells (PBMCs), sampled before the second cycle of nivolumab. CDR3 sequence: CSARDQGEAFF. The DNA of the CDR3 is TGCAGTGCTAGAGATCAGGGTGAAGCTTTCTTT.